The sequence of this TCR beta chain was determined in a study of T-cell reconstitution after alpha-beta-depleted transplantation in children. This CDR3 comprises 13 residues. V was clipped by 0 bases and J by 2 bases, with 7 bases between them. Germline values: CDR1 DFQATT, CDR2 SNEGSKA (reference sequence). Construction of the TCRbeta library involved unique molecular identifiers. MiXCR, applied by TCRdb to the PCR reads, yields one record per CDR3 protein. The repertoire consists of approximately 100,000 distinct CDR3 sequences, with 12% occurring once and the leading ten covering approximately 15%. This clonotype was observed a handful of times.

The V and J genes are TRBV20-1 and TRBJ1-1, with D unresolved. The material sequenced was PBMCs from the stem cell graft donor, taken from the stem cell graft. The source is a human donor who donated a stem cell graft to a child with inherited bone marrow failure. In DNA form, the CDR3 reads TGCAGTGCTAGAGACGTGCTTAACACTGAAGCTTTCTTT. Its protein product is CSARDVLNTEAFF.